Shown below are 26 T cell receptor beta chains from a single sample sequenced in a study of Graves' ophthalmopathy and Graves' hyperthyroidism. Transcripts of RNA were the source for amplifying TCR beta CDR3 regions. RT-PCR with HTBI primers came first, then second-round multiplex PCR. TCRdb recomputed calls from the multiplex PCR reads with MiXCR, one row per CDR3 protein. The repertoire includes around 670,000 distinct CDR3 sequences, 35% to 50% of them detected once, and 40% to 55% sits in the top ten. The material sequenced was peripheral blood. The receptors shown here come from an adult man with Graves' ophthalmopathy.

The CDR3: CASSQERTGRYGYTF. The CDR3 nucleotides are TGTGCCAGCAGCCAGGAAAGGACAGGGCGGTATGGCTACACCTTC. The J gene is TRBJ1-2, the V gene TRBV12-3 or TRBV12-4, with 8 bases matching TRBD1. CDR3 length: 15 residues. After removal of 6 bases from V and 5 bases from J, the junction contained 11 bases not matched to a gene.

V usage is TRBV25-1 and J usage is TRBJ1-2, with 8 positions matching TRBD1. This CDR3 comprises 14 residues. V trimming: 4 bases; J trimming: 8 bases; junction bases outside the gene matches: 9. In germline, CDR1 is MGHDK, CDR2 SYGVNS. The CDR3 protein is CASSATGGLGGYTF. The DNA of the CDR3 is TGTGCCAGCAGTGCTACAGGGGGGTTGGGGGGCTACACCTTC.

This clonotype was seen repeatedly, ten times or more. The V gene is TRBV4-3, the J gene TRBJ1-4; no firm D call. Germline V gene lookup returns CDR1 LGHNA and CDR2 YSLEER. V was shortened by 0 bases and J by 7 bases, with 15 bases between the two germline ends. The CDR3 contains 16 residues. The CDR3 DNA is TGCGCCAGCAGCCAAGAACTGTCAGGCCCGGGTGAAAAACTGTTTTTT. Translated: CASSQELSGPGEKLFF.

V is TRBV7-9 and J is TRBJ1-2; TRBD1 matches at 8 bases. In germline, CDR1 is SEHNR, CDR2 FQNEAQ (reference sequence). Unmatched junction bases numbered 5, after V lost 1 base and J lost 4 bases. The CDR3 spans 15 residues. The CDR3 protein is CASSLGPDRVYGYTF. CDR3 nucleotide sequence: TGTGCCAGCAGCTTAGGTCCGGACAGGGTCTATGGCTACACCTTC.

Notes on this clonotype: This may stem from a read error, because a much larger clone lies one nucleotide away. V and J are TRBV2 and TRBJ2-7; no definite D call. Germline CDR1 is SNHLY and CDR2 is FYNNEI. The CDR3 spans 14 residues. CDR3 loop: CASSDGPYNYERYF. CDR3 DNA sequence: TGTGCCAGCAGTGATGGACCCTACAACTACGAGCGGTACTTC.

The J gene is TRBJ1-5, the V gene TRBV6-5; D gene ambiguous. Germline CDR1 is MNHEY and CDR2 is SVGAGI. CDR3 length: 13 amino acids. The germline V and J ends were trimmed by 6 bases and 7 bases, with 13 bases remaining between them. This CDR3 is CASRDSDNQPQHF. In nucleotides, the CDR3 is TGTGCCAGCAGGGACTCAGACAACCAGCCCCAGCATTTT.

The rearrangement uses TRBV7-6 and TRBJ2-6; D gene ambiguous. CDR1 SGHVS and CDR2 FNYEAQ come from the germline V gene. This CDR3 spans 16 amino acids. The ends were cut back, 5 bases at V and 2 bases at J, with 13 bases in the middle. CDR3 amino acids: CASSVGGRAGANVLTF. The CDR3 DNA sequence: TGTGCCAGCAGCGTTGGTGGTAGGGCTGGGGCCAACGTCCTGACTTTC.

Notes on this clonotype: Just one base apart from a much larger clone, this may be a read error. Without the conserved terminal phenylalanine or tryptophan, this CDR3 likely stems from a read error. The chain couples TRBV2 to TRBJ1-2; D is perhaps TRBD1 (6 bases). V was trimmed by 7 bases and J by 6 bases, leaving 18 bases between them. The CDR3 is made up of 14 amino acids. CDR1 and CDR2 from the germline V gene are SNHLY and FYNNEI. The CDR3 DNA is TGTGCCAGCAACCCCAGGGGACCGCTTGATGGCTACACCGTC. It codes for CASNPRGPLDGYTV.

In this sample, this clonotype turned up a few times. The rearrangement uses TRBV19 and TRBJ1-5; 7 bases agree with TRBD1. With V trimmed by 4 bases and J by 6 bases, 6 bases remained unmatched. The CDR3 consists of 14 residues. The germline V gene has CDR1 LNHDA and CDR2 SQIVND (reference sequence). This CDR3 reads CASSTTGRGQPQHF. The CDR3 DNA is TGTGCCAGTAGTACGACAGGGCGAGGTCAGCCCCAGCATTTT.

This clonotype showed up just a few times. CDR3 nucleotides: TGCGCCAGCAGCCAGGGGTCCGATTTAAACTACGAGCAGTACTTC. This encodes CASSQGSDLNYEQYF. This chain uses TRBV10-2 with TRBJ2-7; weak D call: TRBD1 (6 bases). The germline V gene has CDR1 WSHSY and CDR2 SAAADI. Trimming cost V 6 bases and J 3 bases, with 18 bases left between them. CDR3 length: 15 amino acids.

This clonotype appeared a few times. The V gene is TRBV6-6, the J gene TRBJ2-7; the match to TRBD1 covers 7 bases. From germline, CDR1 is MNHNY and CDR2 SVGAGI (reference sequence). This CDR3 comprises 18 residues. V lost 2 bases and J lost 3; bases outside the gene matches: 16. The CDR3 coding sequence is TGTGCCAGCAGTTACCCGAGGACAGGCGGGCCCCCCAACTACGAGCAGTACTTC. Translation gives CASSYPRTGGPPNYEQYF.

This clonotype was found a few times. The chain combines TRBV19 with TRBJ1-3; D remains ambiguous. The CDR3 has 15 residues. The V and J ends lost 5 bases and 0 bases respectively, with 11 bases between them. Germline CDR1 and CDR2: LNHDA and SQIVND (reference sequence). The CDR3 is CASSPVGSSGNTIYF. The DNA of the CDR3 is TGTGCCAGTAGTCCGGTGGGAAGCTCTGGAAACACCATATATTTT.

Comments on this clonotype: A much larger clone is a single base away; this may be a read error. The V and J genes are TRBV11-2 and TRBJ2-6; TRBD1 agrees at 9 bases. The V gene's germline CDR1 is SGHAT and CDR2 FQNNGV. The CDR3 is made up of 17 amino acids. Trimming at V came to 2 bases and at J to 4 bases, leaving 6 bases not matched to a gene. CDR3 sequence (DNA): TGTGCCAGCAGCTTATGGGACAGGGCTCCGGGGGCCAACGTCCTGACTTTC. Translating it yields CASSLWDRAPGANVLTF.

The rearrangement links TRBV19 to TRBJ2-7; 11 bases are a match to TRBD2. The CDR3 has 14 residues. CDR1 is LNHDA and CDR2 is SQIVND in the germline V gene (reference sequence). Trimming removed 9 bases from V and 6 bases from J; junction bases left unmatched: 10. In nucleotides, the CDR3 is TGTGCCAGCAGTCAACTAGCGGGAGCTGGCGAGCAGTACTTC. Its translation is CASSQLAGAGEQYF.

This clonotype was counted at least ten times. The J gene is TRBJ1-5, the V gene TRBV12-3 or TRBV12-4, with D maybe TRBD1 (6 bases). The CDR3 is 12 residues long. The V end lost 5 bases, the J end lost 8 bases, and 10 bases lay between the germline ends. The CDR3 DNA follows: TGTGCCAGCAGTGATAAGGGGGAGCCCCAGCATTTT. It translates to CASSDKGEPQHF.

In the case of this clonotype: At one end the junction does not follow the germline gene, possibly because of a read error. The chain has TRBV10-1 and TRBJ1-2; 7 bases match TRBD1. The CDR3 is 13 residues long. CDR1 is WNHNN, CDR2 SYGVQD, per germline (reference sequence). The CDR3 DNA reads as TGTGCCAGCCAGGGGGTCGGGAACTATGGCTACACCTTC. This gives the protein CASQGVGNYGYTF.

As for this clonotype: This CDR3 fails to terminate in the conserved phenylalanine or tryptophan, so it likely reflects a read error. Here the CDR3 reads CASSVGGGSGEQYL. CDR3 sequence (DNA): TGTGCCAGCAGCGTAGGGGGGGGTTCGGGAGAGCAGTACCTC. V and J are TRBV9 and TRBJ2-7, with 7 bases aligning to TRBD2. CDR3 length: 14 residues. The germline CDR1 and CDR2 sequences are SGDLS and YYNGEE. V lost 0 bases to trimming and J lost 7 bases; unmatched junction nucleotides: 7.

V usage is TRBV6-6 and J usage is TRBJ2-5; D is perhaps TRBD1 (5 bases). In germline, CDR1 is MNHNY, CDR2 SVGAGI (reference sequence). This CDR3 has 14 residues. The V and J ends lost 5 bases and 4 bases respectively, with 14 bases between them. In DNA, the CDR3 is TGTGCCAGCAGTGCAAGGGGAATCGGAGAGACCCAGTACTTC. It translates to CASSARGIGETQYF.

With respect to this clonotype: A much more abundant neighbour one base away suggests this may be a read error. The V and J genes are TRBV11-2 and TRBJ1-6; D remains unclear. CDR1 is SGHAT, CDR2 FQNNGV, per germline. Trimming removed 4 bases from V and 9 bases from J, with 16 bases in between. CDR3 length equals 15 residues. The CDR3 region is CASSSGTQKGSPLHF. The CDR3 DNA follows: TGTGCCAGCAGCTCCGGCACCCAGAAGGGTTCACCCCTCCACTTT.

This clonotype was seen more than once but under ten times. The J gene is TRBJ2-7, the V gene TRBV7-2; TRBD2 aligns across 14 bases. CDR3 length: 16 amino acids. With V trimmed by 5 bases and J by 5 bases, 8 bases remained unmatched. The germline V gene has CDR1 SGHTA and CDR2 FQGNSA. Here the CDR3 DNA reads TGTGCCAGCAGCATAGGACTAGCGGGGGGCCGCAACGAGCAGTACTTC. This encodes CASSIGLAGGRNEQYF.

The V and J genes are TRBV20-1 and TRBJ2-5, with D hard to call. V was shortened by 1 base and J by 2 bases, with 5 bases between the two germline ends. Germline CDR1 and CDR2: DFQATT and SNEGSKA (reference sequence). The CDR3 covers 12 residues. This CDR3 is CSARAEQETQYF. The CDR3 nucleotides are TGCAGTGCTAGAGCGGAACAAGAGACCCAGTACTTC.

The table lists this clonotype with many counts. CDR3 loop: CASTEGEKLFF. CDR3 coding DNA: TGTGCCAGCACGGAGGGTGAAAAACTGTTTTTT. The V gene is TRBV2, the J gene TRBJ1-4; no reliable D call. Per germline, CDR1 SNHLY and CDR2 FYNNEI. This CDR3 contains 11 residues. The V end was cut by 7 bases, the J end by 7 bases, with 7 bases between.

The rearrangement uses TRBV4-3 and TRBJ1-2, with TRBD1 as a possible D gene (5 bases). This CDR3 has 16 residues. V was trimmed by 1 base and J by 3 bases, leaving 15 bases between them. The germline V gene has CDR1 LGHNA and CDR2 YSLEER. The CDR3 bases are TGCGCCAGCAGCCAAGGCCCTCTAAAAGGGGACTATGGCTACACCTTC. This gives the protein CASSQGPLKGDYGYTF.

This CDR3 reads CSARDRGTDTYEQYF. CDR3 bases: TGCAGTGCTAGAGATCGGGGGACAGATACCTACGAGCAGTACTTC. V gene TRBV20-1 combines with J gene TRBJ2-7, with a weak D call TRBD1 (7 bases). Germline lookup yields CDR1 DFQATT and CDR2 SNEGSKA (reference sequence). CDR3 length: 15 amino acids. With 0 bases removed from V and 2 bases from J, the gap between germline ends came to 14 bases.

The sample holds one count of this clonotype. V usage is TRBV7-4 and J usage is TRBJ1-2; D might be TRBD1 (5 bases). Trimming took 1 base from V and 4 from J, leaving 19 bases between them. The CDR3 is 17 amino acids. Germline V gene sequence: CDR1 SGHVT, CDR2 SQSDAQ. CDR3 in amino acids: CASSLVRTKQSPYGYTF. Written as DNA, the CDR3 is TGTGCCAGCAGCTTAGTAAGGACAAAGCAAAGTCCCTATGGCTACACCTTC. Complete variable domain (other parts from reference TRBV7-4 and TRBJ1-2): GAGVSQSPRYKVAKRGRDVALRCDSISGHVTLYWYRQTLGQGSEVLTYSQSDAQRDKSGRPSGRFSAERPERSVSTLKIQRTEQGDSAVYLCASSLVRTKQSPYGYTFGSGTRLTVV.

This clonotype appeared many times. The chain couples TRBV2 to TRBJ2-7; D ambiguous. Germline V lookup: CDR1 SNHLY, CDR2 FYNNEI. The ends were cut back, 6 bases at V and 4 bases at J, with 10 bases in the middle. The CDR3 is 12 amino acids. As DNA, the CDR3 is TGTGCCAGCAGAGTTACAAGTTACGAGCAGTACTTC. Translating it yields CASRVTSYEQYF. Full variable domain (rest looked up from reference TRBV2 and TRBJ2-7): EPEVTQTPSHQVTQMGQEVILRCVPISNHLYFYWYRQILGQKVEFLVSFYNNEISEKSEIFDDQFSVERPDGSNFTLKIRSTKLEDSAMYFCASRVTSYEQYFGPGTRLTVT.